This T cell receptor (beta chain) appears in the sequencing data of a study of tumor-infiltrating lymphocytes in localized non-small cell lung cancer. Study as a whole: From each patient, both tumor and uninvolved lung, non-adjacent to tumor, were sampled. Broader study findings: Compared with uninvolved lung, tumors showed higher T cell infiltration by TCRbeta sequencing. IM1 and IM2 tumors showed no difference in T-cell fraction.

Clones were read by immunoSEQ multiplex PCR, and TCRdb kept only the in-frame ones, dropping some. This sample carries some 29,000 clones, approximately 83% of them seen once, and the ten largest clones take roughly 2%. In the case of this clone: Its target is unknown.

This sequence originates from a human donor with non-small cell lung cancer. The sample taken for sequencing was lung tumor tissue.

The CDR3 here is CASSSPSTVDYKETQYF. CDR3 nucleotide sequence: TGTGCCAGCAGCTCACCCTCCACAGTGGACTATAAAGAGACCCAGTACTTC. This chain uses TRBV7-6 with TRBJ2-5, with D tentatively TRBD2 (6 bases). The V end was cut by 4 bases, the J end by 3 bases, with 21 bases between. The CDR3 loop spans 17 amino acids. Germline values: CDR1 SGHVS, CDR2 FNYEAQ. The variable domain in full, completed from reference TRBV7-6 and TRBJ2-5, reads GAGVSQSPRYKVTKRGQDVALRCDPISGHVSLYWYRQALGQGPEFLTYFNYEAQQDKSGLPNDRFSAERPEGSISTLTIQRTEQRDSAMYRCASSSPSTVDYKETQYFGPGTRLLVL.